This TCR beta chain emerged from a study of OX40 agonist ivuxolimab in advanced cancers. Study-wide context: Dose-escalation patients' cancers were hepatocellular carcinoma, melanoma, renal cell or head and neck cancer.

Germline V gives CDR1 LNHDA, CDR2 SQIVND (reference sequence). The CDR3 spans 13 residues. V lost 5 bases and J lost 5, with 10 bases in between. Assay: immunoSEQ multiplex PCR; the TCRdb copy retains only in-frame clones and omits some. The data hold more than 45,000 clones, with 80% to 90% observed a single time. The source material was CD4+ or CD8+ T cells sorted from blood, sampled in a trial of the OX40 agonist ivuxolimab. The receptor comes from an adult with an advanced solid tumor such as melanoma, head and neck, liver or kidney cancer. The V gene is TRBV19, the J gene TRBJ1-5; no definite D call. DNA of the CDR3: TGTGCCAGTAGTCGCCGGAGGGATCAGCCCCAGCATTTT. It encodes CASSRRRDQPQHF. The variable domain in full, completed from reference TRBV19 and TRBJ1-5, reads DGGITQSPKYLFRKEGQNVTLSCEQNLNHDAMYWYRQDPGQGLRLIYYSQIVNDFQKGDIAEGYSVSREKKESFPLTVTSAQKNPTAFYLCASSRRRDQPQHFGDGTRLSIL.